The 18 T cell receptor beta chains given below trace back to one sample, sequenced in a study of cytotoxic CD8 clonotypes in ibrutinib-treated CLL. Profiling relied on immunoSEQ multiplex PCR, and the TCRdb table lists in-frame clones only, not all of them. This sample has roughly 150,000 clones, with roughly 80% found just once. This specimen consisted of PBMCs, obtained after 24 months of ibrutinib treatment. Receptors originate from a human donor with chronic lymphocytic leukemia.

CDR3 loop: CASSIDLRVSYEQYF. The CDR3 region has the DNA TGTGCCAGTAGTATAGATCTGAGGGTCTCCTACGAGCAGTACTTC. The V and J genes are TRBV19 and TRBJ2-7; D may be TRBD2 (5 bases). Per germline, CDR1 LNHDA and CDR2 SQIVND (reference sequence). Trimming pared 0 bases from V and 0 bases from J, leaving 9 bases between. This CDR3 has 15 residues.

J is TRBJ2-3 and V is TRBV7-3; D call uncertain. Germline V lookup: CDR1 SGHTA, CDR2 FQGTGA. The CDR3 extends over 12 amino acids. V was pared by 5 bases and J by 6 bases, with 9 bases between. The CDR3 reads CASSPSKDTQYF. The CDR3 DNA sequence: TGTGCCAGCAGCCCTTCCAAGGATACGCAGTATTTT.

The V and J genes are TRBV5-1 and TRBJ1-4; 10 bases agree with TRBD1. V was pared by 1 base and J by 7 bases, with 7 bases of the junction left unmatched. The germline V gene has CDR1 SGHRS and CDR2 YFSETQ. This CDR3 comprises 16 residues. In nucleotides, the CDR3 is TGCGCCAGCAGCTTGAGAGGACAGGGGGTAGGTGAAAAACTGTTTTTT. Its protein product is CASSLRGQGVGEKLFF.

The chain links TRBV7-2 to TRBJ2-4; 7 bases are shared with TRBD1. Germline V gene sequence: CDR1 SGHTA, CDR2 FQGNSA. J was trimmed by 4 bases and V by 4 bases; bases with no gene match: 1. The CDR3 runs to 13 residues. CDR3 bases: TGTGCCAGCAGCTCGGGACAGAAAAACATTCAGTACTTC. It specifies CASSSGQKNIQYF.

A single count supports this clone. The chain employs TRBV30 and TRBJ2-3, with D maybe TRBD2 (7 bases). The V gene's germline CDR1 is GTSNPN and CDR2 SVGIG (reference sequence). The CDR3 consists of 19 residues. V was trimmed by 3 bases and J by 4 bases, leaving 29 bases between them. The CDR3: CAWRGGPGGVFRVADTQYF. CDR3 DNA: TGTGCCTGGAGGGGGGGACCGGGGGGCGTGTTTAGGGTGGCAGATACGCAGTATTTT. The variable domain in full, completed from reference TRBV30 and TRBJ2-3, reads SQTIHQWPATLVQPVGSPLSLECTVEGTSNPNLYWYRQAAGRGLQLLFYSVGIGQISSEVPQNLSASRPQDRQFILSSKKLLLSDSGFYLCAWRGGPGGVFRVADTQYFGPGTRLTVL.

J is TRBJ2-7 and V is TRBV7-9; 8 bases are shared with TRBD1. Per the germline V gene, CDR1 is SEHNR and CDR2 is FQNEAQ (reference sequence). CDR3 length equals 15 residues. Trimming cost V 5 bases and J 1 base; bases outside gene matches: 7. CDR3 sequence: CASSSRDRLSYEQYF. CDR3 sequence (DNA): TGTGCCAGCAGCAGCCGGGACAGGTTATCCTACGAGCAGTACTTC. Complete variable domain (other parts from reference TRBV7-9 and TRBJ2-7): DTGVSQNPRHKITKRGQNVTFRCDPISEHNRLYWYRQTLGQGPEFLTYFQNEAQLEKSRLLSDRFSAERPKGSFSTLEIQRTEQGDSAMYLCASSSRDRLSYEQYFGPGTRLTVT.

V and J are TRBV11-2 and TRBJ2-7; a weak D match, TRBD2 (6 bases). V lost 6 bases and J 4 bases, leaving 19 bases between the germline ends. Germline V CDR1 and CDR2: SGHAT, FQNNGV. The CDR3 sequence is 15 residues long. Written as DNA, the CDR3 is TGTGCCAGCAGGAATATTCGGGAGAAACGTTACGAGCAGTACTTC. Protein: CASRNIREKRYEQYF. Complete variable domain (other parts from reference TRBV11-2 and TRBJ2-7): EAGVAQSPRYKIIEKRQSVAFWCNPISGHATLYWYQQILGQGPKLLIQFQNNGVVDDSQLPKDRFSAERLKGVDSTLKIQPAKLEDSAVYLCASRNIREKRYEQYFGPGTRLTVT.

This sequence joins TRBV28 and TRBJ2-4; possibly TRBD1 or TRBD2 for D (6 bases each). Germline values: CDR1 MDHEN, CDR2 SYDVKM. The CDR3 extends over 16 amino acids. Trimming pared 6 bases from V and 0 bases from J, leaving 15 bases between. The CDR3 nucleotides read TGTGCCAGCAGCGCAACAGGGAGGCTAGCCAAAAACATTCAGTACTTC. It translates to CASSATGRLAKNIQYF.

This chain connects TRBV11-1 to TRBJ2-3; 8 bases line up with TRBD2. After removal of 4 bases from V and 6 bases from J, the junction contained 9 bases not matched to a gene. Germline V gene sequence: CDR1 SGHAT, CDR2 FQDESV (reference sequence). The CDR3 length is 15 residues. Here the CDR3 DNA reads TGTGCCAGCAGCTCATTAGCGGGGTCTTGGGATACGCAGTATTTT. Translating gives CASSSLAGSWDTQYF.

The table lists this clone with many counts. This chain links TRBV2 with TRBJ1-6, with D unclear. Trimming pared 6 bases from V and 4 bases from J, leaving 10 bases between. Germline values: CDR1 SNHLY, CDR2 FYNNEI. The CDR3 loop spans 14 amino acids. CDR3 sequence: CASRVRQYNSPLHF. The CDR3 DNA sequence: TGTGCCAGCAGGGTTAGGCAGTATAATTCACCCCTCCACTTT.

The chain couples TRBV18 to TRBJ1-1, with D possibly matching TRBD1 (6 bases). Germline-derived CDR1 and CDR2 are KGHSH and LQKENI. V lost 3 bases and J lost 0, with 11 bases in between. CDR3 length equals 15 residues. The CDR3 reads CASSPRTAVNTEAFF. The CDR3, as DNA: TGTGCCAGCTCACCCCGGACAGCAGTGAACACTGAAGCTTTCTTT.

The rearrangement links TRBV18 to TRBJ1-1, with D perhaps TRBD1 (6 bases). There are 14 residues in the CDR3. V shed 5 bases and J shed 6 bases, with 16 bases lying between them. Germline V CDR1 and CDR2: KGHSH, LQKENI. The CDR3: CASSSPQGRPEAFF. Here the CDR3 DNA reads TGTGCCAGCTCATCTCCACAGGGAAGACCTGAAGCTTTCTTT.

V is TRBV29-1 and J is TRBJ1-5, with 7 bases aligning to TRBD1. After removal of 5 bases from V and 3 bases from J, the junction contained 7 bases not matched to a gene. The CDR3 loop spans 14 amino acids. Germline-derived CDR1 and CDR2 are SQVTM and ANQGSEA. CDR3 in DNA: TGCAGCGTTCAGTGGACAGGCCACAATCAGCCCCAGCATTTT. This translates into CSVQWTGHNQPQHF.

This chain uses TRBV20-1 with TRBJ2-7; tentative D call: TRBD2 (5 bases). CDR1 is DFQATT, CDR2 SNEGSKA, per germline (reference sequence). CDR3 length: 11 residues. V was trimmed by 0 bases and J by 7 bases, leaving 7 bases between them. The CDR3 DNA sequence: TGCAGTGCTAGAGATCGCGGGGAGCAGTACTTC. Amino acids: CSARDRGEQYF.

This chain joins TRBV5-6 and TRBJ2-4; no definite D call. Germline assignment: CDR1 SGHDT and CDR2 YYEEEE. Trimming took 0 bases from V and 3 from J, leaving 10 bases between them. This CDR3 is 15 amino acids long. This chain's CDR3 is CASSLVALGKNIQYF. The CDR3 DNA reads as TGTGCCAGCAGCTTGGTCGCGCTAGGCAAAAACATTCAGTACTTC.

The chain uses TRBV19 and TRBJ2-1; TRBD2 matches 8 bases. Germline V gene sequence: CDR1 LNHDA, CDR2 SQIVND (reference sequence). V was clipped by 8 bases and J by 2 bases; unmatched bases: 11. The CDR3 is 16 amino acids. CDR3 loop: CASRPRGRLTYNEQFF. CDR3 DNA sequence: TGTGCCAGTCGTCCCCGCGGGAGGCTCACCTACAATGAGCAGTTCTTC.

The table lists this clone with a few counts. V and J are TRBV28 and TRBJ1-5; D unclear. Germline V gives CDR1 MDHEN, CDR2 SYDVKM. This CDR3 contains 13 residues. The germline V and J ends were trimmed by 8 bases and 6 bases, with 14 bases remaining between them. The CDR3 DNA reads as TGTGCCAGCGGGAACCTGGCTAGTCAGCCCCAGCATTTT. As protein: CASGNLASQPQHF. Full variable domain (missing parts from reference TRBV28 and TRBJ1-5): DVKVTQSSRYLVKRTGEKVFLECVQDMDHENMFWYRQDPGLGLRLIYFSYDVKMKEKGDIPEGYSVSREKKERFSLILESASTNQTSMYLCASGNLASQPQHFGDGTRLSIL.

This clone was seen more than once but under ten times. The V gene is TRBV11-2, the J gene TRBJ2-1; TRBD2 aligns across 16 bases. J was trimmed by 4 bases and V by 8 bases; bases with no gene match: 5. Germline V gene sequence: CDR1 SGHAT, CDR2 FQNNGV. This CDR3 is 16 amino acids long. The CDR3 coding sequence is TGTGCCAGCCGAGGGACTAGCGGGGGGGGTTACAATGAGCAGTTCTTC. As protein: CASRGTSGGGYNEQFF. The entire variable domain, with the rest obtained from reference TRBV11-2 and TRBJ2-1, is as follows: EAGVAQSPRYKIIEKRQSVAFWCNPISGHATLYWYQQILGQGPKLLIQFQNNGVVDDSQLPKDRFSAERLKGVDSTLKIQPAKLEDSAVYLCASRGTSGGGYNEQFFGPGTRLTVL.